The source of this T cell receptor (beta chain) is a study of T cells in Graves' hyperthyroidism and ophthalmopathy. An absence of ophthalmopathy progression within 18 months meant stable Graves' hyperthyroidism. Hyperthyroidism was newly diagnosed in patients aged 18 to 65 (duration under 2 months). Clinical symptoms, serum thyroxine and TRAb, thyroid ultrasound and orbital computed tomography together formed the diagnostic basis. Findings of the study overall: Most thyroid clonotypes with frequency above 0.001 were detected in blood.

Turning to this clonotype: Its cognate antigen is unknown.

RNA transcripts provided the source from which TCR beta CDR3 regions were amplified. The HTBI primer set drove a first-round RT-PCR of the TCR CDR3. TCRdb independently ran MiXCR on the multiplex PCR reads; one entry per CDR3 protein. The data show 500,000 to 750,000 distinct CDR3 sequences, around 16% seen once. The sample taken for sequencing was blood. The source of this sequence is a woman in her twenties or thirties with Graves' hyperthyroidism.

CDR3 coding DNA: TGTGCCAGCAGTGATGGACAAAATTCACCCCTCCACTTT. Its protein product is CASSDGQNSPLHF. The rearrangement uses TRBV2 and TRBJ1-6; D possibly corresponds to TRBD1 (5 bases). Germline values: CDR1 SNHLY, CDR2 FYNNEI. This CDR3 comprises 13 residues. V was clipped by 3 bases and J by 7 bases, with 7 bases between them.